These 16 T cell receptor beta chains came from one sample sequenced in a study of blood T cell repertoires in COVID-19. TCRdb's copy holds only in-frame clones and misses some; the assay was immunoSEQ multiplex PCR. The profile shows about 180,000 clones, about 80% of them singletons. The specimen sequenced was peripheral blood. The origin of the receptors is a man between 70 and 80 years old with active or convalescent COVID-19.

The chain couples TRBV18 to TRBJ1-2; TRBD1 matches 12 bases. Germline trimming cut 3 bases from V and 2 bases from J; bases unmatched to any gene: 4. Germline CDR1 is KGHSH and CDR2 is LQKENI. The CDR3 runs 16 residues. The CDR3 DNA reads as TGTGCCAGCTCACCTTCGGGACAGGGGGCCAACTATGGCTACACCTTC. Amino acid sequence: CASSPSGQGANYGYTF. Complete variable domain (other parts from reference TRBV18 and TRBJ1-2): NAGVMQNPRHLVRRRGQEARLRCSPMKGHSHVYWYRQLPEEGLKFMVYLQKENIIDESGMPKERFSAEFPKEGPSILRIQQVVRGDSAAYFCASSPSGQGANYGYTFGSGTRLTVV.

The chain links TRBV7-2 to TRBJ2-2; 7 bases line up with TRBD2. V gave up 6 bases and J gave up 4 bases; unmatched junction bases: 8. The CDR3 extends over 15 amino acids. CDR1 and CDR2 (germline): SGHTA, FQGNSA. The CDR3 reads CASRRGTTLTGELFF. DNA of the CDR3: TGTGCCAGCAGACGGGGGACTACGCTCACCGGGGAGCTGTTTTTT.

V gene TRBV6-2 or TRBV6-3 combines with J gene TRBJ1-5; D gene unclear. Germline V lookup: CDR1 MNHEY, CDR2 SVGEGT. Trimming stripped 3 bases from V and 6 bases from J, with 9 bases between. The CDR3 extends over 13 amino acids. The CDR3 sequence: CASSYRGGQPQHF. CDR3 in DNA: TGTGCCAGCAGTTATCGAGGAGGTCAGCCCCAGCATTTT.

V and J are TRBV4-3 and TRBJ1-2; 12 bases agree with TRBD1. Germline-derived CDR1 and CDR2 are LGHNA and YSLEER. The J segment lost 8 bases and the V segment lost 0 bases, leaving 10 bases of the junction unmatched. This CDR3 spans 17 amino acids. The CDR3 here is CASSQDLGDRGRRGYTF. The CDR3 bases are TGCGCCAGCAGCCAAGATCTCGGGGACAGGGGGCGAAGGGGCTACACCTTC.

The genes are TRBV18 and TRBJ2-7; 8 bases map to TRBD2. The CDR3 runs to 13 residues. V dropped 8 bases and J dropped 5; count of bases not matched to a gene: 8. The germline gives CDR1 KGHSH, CDR2 LQKENI. The CDR3 here is CASTRGGANEQYF. DNA for the CDR3: TGTGCCAGCACCCGGGGGGGGGCGAACGAGCAGTACTTC. Looking up the rest from reference TRBV18 and TRBJ2-7 gives the full variable domain: NAGVMQNPRHLVRRRGQEARLRCSPMKGHSHVYWYRQLPEEGLKFMVYLQKENIIDESGMPKERFSAEFPKEGPSILRIQQVVRGDSAAYFCASTRGGANEQYFGPGTRLTVT.

V gene TRBV5-5 combines with J gene TRBJ2-3; the D gene is possibly TRBD1 (6 bases). The V gene lost 4 bases and the J gene lost 10 bases, with 19 bases spanning the gap. CDR3 length equals 14 residues. Germline CDR1 SGHKS, CDR2 YYEKEE (reference sequence). Written as DNA, the CDR3 is TGTGCCAGCAGCCCTACCGGACAGACCGACCCGCAGTATTTT. Its protein product is CASSPTGQTDPQYF.

V is TRBV3-1 (or the pseudogene TRBV3-2) and J is TRBJ2-5, with 10 nucleotides matching TRBD2. Unmatched junction bases numbered 7, after V lost 2 bases and J lost 7 bases. Germline CDR1 reads LGHDT; CDR2 reads YNNKEL (reference sequence). This CDR3 is 15 amino acids long. As DNA, the CDR3 is TGTGCCAGCAGCCAAAACCTCCCTAGCGGGGGGACCCAGTACTTC. Residues: CASSQNLPSGGTQYF.

This clone showed up just a few times. The chain employs TRBV29-1 and TRBJ1-1; possibly TRBD1 for D (6 bases). The germline CDR1 and CDR2 sequences are SQVTM and ANQGSEA. With 6 bases removed from V and 3 bases from J, the gap between germline ends came to 17 bases. The CDR3 has 14 residues. CDR3 loop: CSVTGAGAYTEAFF. Written as DNA, the CDR3 is TGCAGCGTGACAGGAGCCGGGGCTTACACTGAAGCTTTCTTT.

This clone was recorded once. The CDR3 DNA follows: TGTGCCTGGAGTGGGGGACCAGCGGGGAGGGGCTACACCTTC. This codes for CAWSGGPAGRGYTF. The genes are TRBV30 and TRBJ1-2; a possible D gene is TRBD1 (5 bases). Germline V CDR1 and CDR2: GTSNPN, SVGIG (reference sequence). The V gene lost 1 base and the J gene lost 8 bases, with 17 bases spanning the gap. The length of the CDR3 is 14 residues.

This clone was seen more than once but under ten times. The chain combines TRBV29-1 with TRBJ2-1; a weak D match, TRBD2 (6 bases). CDR1 and CDR2 (germline): SQVTM, ANQGSEA. Deletions cut 2 bases from V and 3 bases from J, with 11 bases between. The CDR3 extends over 14 amino acids. This CDR3 reads CSVEWRELYNEQFF. The CDR3, as DNA: TGCAGCGTTGAATGGAGGGAACTCTACAATGAGCAGTTCTTC.

V usage is TRBV25-1 and J usage is TRBJ2-1; 8 positions match TRBD2. The trim removed 6 bases at V and 4 bases at J, leaving 8 bases unmatched. This CDR3 is built from 15 residues. Germline V gene lookup returns CDR1 MGHDK and CDR2 SYGVNS. CDR3: CASSGGGSEYNEQFF. CDR3 bases: TGTGCCAGCAGCGGCGGGGGGTCTGAATACAATGAGCAGTTCTTC.

V and J are TRBV9 and TRBJ2-1; 7 bases match TRBD2. The junction had 3 bases not matched to a gene; V was cut back by 0 bases and J by 0 bases. CDR3 length: 16 residues. Germline-derived CDR1 and CDR2 are SGDLS and YYNGEE. The CDR3 here is CASSVAGGSSYNEQFF. CDR3 coding DNA: TGTGCCAGCAGCGTAGCCGGGGGGAGCTCCTACAATGAGCAGTTCTTC.

This clone appeared a few times. The chain has TRBV2 and TRBJ1-2; D is unresolved. V was shortened by 7 bases and J by 6 bases, with 12 bases between the two germline ends. The CDR3 is made up of 12 amino acids. Germline loops: CDR1 SNHLY, CDR2 FYNNEI. This chain's CDR3 is CASNQIRDGYTF. The CDR3 DNA sequence: TGTGCCAGCAATCAAATACGGGATGGCTACACCTTC.

The gene calls are TRBV19 and TRBJ2-1; 10 nucleotides line up with TRBD2. The CDR3 covers 15 residues. Germline V gene sequence: CDR1 LNHDA, CDR2 SQIVND (reference sequence). The J segment lost 7 bases and the V segment lost 5 bases, leaving 8 bases of the junction unmatched. For the CDR3, the DNA is TGTGCCAGTAGTCCGGGACTAGCGTCCAGAAATGAGCAGTTCTTC. Protein sequence: CASSPGLASRNEQFF.

V gene TRBV25-1 combines with J gene TRBJ1-5; D unresolved. The CDR3 spans 13 residues. CDR1 and CDR2 from the germline V gene are MGHDK and SYGVNS. Trimming shortened V by 4 bases and J by 14 bases, and 18 bases separated the two germline ends. CDR3 sequence: CASSAPPSPKKHF. The DNA of the CDR3 is TGTGCCAGCAGTGCGCCCCCCTCTCCTAAAAAGCATTTT.

The chain recombines TRBV6-6 with TRBJ1-1; no definite D call. Trimming shortened V by 7 bases and J by 1 base, and 13 bases separated the two germline ends. The V gene's germline CDR1 is MNHNY and CDR2 SVGAGI (reference sequence). This CDR3 contains 14 residues. The CDR3, as DNA: TGTGCCAGCACCCCCGGGTCTCGGAACACTGAAGCTTTCTTT. Its protein product is CASTPGSRNTEAFF.